These T cell receptor beta chains were read from a single sample in a study of glioma-infiltrating T cells. MiXCR, run by TCRdb on the multiplex PCR reads, gives a single entry per CDR3 protein. Here the sample spans 400,000 or so distinct CDR3 sequences, 41% being singletons. Sequencing was done on a sample of glioma tissue, nonneoplastic brain tissue, or PBMCs (not recorded which). The receptors here all came from a human donor with low-grade glioma or glioblastoma, undergoing nonglioma brain surgery, or in good health (not recorded which). Both conserved end residues are part of each CDR3. D genes are given only for firm matches. Rows give clone size only sometimes, using once, few, many, or a class for an expanded clone.

D gene: -
J gene: TRBJ2-1
clone size: few
V gene: TRBV25-1
CDR3 protein: CASSDRERDYEQFF
CDR3 DNA: TGTGCCAGCAGTGACCGGGAGCGCGACTACGAGCAGTTCTTC

D gene: TRBD1
J gene: TRBJ1-3
clone size: -
V gene: TRBV5-8
CDR3 protein: CASSPGTERGNTMYF
CDR3 DNA: TGTGCCAGCAGCCCAGGGACAGAAAGAGGAAACACCATGTATTTT

D gene: -
J gene: TRBJ1-1
clone size: -
V gene: TRBV20-1
CDR3 protein: CSADPQTLGTEAFF
CDR3 DNA: TGCAGTGCTGATCCCCAGACGTTGGGCACTGAAGCTTTCTTT

D gene: -
J gene: TRBJ1-5
clone size: -
V gene: TRBV6-2/TRBV6-3
CDR3 protein: CASTRGRGNHQPQHF
CDR3 DNA: TGTGCCAGCACCCGGGGCCGTGGGAATCATCAGCCCCAGCATTTT

D gene: TRBD1
J gene: TRBJ2-5
clone size: -
V gene: TRBV4-1
CDR3 protein: CASSQEQDRGPETQYF
CDR3 DNA: TGCGCCAGCAGCCAAGAACAGGACAGGGGCCCCGAGACCCAGTACTTC

D gene: -
J gene: TRBJ1-5
clone size: -
V gene: TRBV20-1
CDR3 protein: CSGGPGQSNQPQHF
CDR3 DNA: TGCAGTGGCGGTCCAGGGCAGAGCAATCAGCCCCAGCATTTT

D gene: TRBD2
J gene: TRBJ2-3
clone size: -
V gene: TRBV7-2
CDR3 protein: CASSLASGSLPDTQYF
CDR3 DNA: TGTGCCAGCAGCCTCGCTAGCGGGAGTCTTCCGGATACGCAGTATTTT

D gene: TRBD1
J gene: TRBJ2-1
clone size: -
V gene: TRBV7-2
CDR3 protein: CASSLDRFYEQFF
CDR3 DNA: TGTGCCAGCAGCCTGGACAGGTTCTACGAGCAGTTCTTC

D gene: -
J gene: TRBJ2-7
clone size: -
V gene: TRBV12-3/TRBV12-4
CDR3 protein: CASSLGTVAHEQYF
CDR3 DNA: TGTGCCAGCAGTTTAGGGACTGTCGCCCACGAGCAGTACTTC

D gene: TRBD2
J gene: TRBJ2-5
clone size: once
V gene: TRBV11-2
CDR3 protein: CASSYIAGGKTQYF
CDR3 DNA: TGTGCCAGCAGCTATATAGCGGGAGGCAAGACCCAGTACTTC

D gene: TRBD1
J gene: TRBJ2-7
clone size: few
V gene: TRBV5-1
CDR3 protein: CASSPRQGSSYEQYF
CDR3 DNA: TGCGCCAGCAGCCCGCGACAGGGGTCCTCCTACGAGCAGTACTTC

D gene: -
J gene: TRBJ2-7
clone size: few
V gene: TRBV6-2/TRBV6-3
CDR3 protein: CASSYHPGEQYF
CDR3 DNA: TGTGCCAGCAGTTATCATCCGGGCGAGCAGTACTTC

D gene: -
J gene: TRBJ2-7
clone size: -
V gene: TRBV30
CDR3 protein: CASGQVYEQYF
CDR3 DNA: TGTGCCAGCGGACAAGTTTACGAGCAGTACTTC

D gene: -
J gene: TRBJ2-2
clone size: many
V gene: TRBV7-2
CDR3 protein: CASSLGGTGELFF
CDR3 DNA: TGTGCCAGCAGCTTGGGGGGTACCGGGGAGCTGTTTTTT

D gene: -
J gene: TRBJ1-5
clone size: few
V gene: TRBV28
CDR3 protein: CASRPPEGGNQPQHF
CDR3 DNA: TGTGCCAGCAGGCCCCCTGAGGGGGGCAATCAGCCCCAGCATTTT

D gene: -
J gene: TRBJ2-6
clone size: -
V gene: TRBV20-1
CDR3 protein: CSARDASRVHSGANVLTF
CDR3 DNA: TGCAGTGCTAGAGATGCCTCCAGGGTTCACTCTGGGGCCAACGTCCTGACTTTC

D gene: TRBD2
J gene: TRBJ2-1
clone size: -
V gene: TRBV20-1
CDR3 protein: CSATPMYLAALRNEQFF
CDR3 DNA: TGCAGTGCCACCCCGATGTATCTAGCGGCCCTAAGGAATGAGCAGTTCTTC

D gene: TRBD1
J gene: TRBJ1-2
clone size: -
V gene: TRBV28
CDR3 protein: CASSFSPTTGNNYGYTF
CDR3 DNA: TGTGCCAGCAGTTTCTCCCCTACGACAGGGAACAACTATGGCTACACCTTC

D gene: -
J gene: TRBJ1-2
clone size: -
V gene: TRBV7-2
CDR3 protein: CASSPGSPNYDHTF
CDR3 DNA: TGTGCCAGCAGTCCCGGCTCCCCCAACTATGACCACACCTTC